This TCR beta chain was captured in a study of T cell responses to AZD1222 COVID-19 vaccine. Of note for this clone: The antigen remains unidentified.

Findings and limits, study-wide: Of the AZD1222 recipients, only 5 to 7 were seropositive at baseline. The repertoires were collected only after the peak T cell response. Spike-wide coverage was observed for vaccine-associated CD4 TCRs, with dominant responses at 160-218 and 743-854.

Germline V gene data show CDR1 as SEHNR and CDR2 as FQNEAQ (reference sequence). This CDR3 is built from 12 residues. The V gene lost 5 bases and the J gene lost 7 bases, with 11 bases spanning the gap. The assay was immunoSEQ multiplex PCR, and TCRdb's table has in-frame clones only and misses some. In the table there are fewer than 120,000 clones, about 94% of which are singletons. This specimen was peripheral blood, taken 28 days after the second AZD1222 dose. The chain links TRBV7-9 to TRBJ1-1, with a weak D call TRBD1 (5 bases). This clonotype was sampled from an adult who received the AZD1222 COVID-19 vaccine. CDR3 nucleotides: TGTGCCAGCAGCCAGGCGGGGGGTGAAGCTTTCTTT. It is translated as CASSQAGGEAFF.